The text below deals with one T cell receptor (beta chain). Its antigen remains unknown. This sample is part of a study of T cell repertoires in cytomegalovirus infection. Findings and limits, study-wide: HLA-C-restricted CMV clonotypes gave the most frequent clonotype in two of eight donors.

TCRdb analysed the reads with MiXCR anew, one entry per CDR3 protein. The profile shows fewer than 650,000 distinct CDR3 sequences, over 35% of them singletons. Germline lookup yields CDR1 SGHRS and CDR2 YFSETQ. V was cut by 0 bases and J by 6 bases, with 7 bases left in between. The CDR3 loop spans 13 amino acids. The receptor comes from a human donor in good health (CMV status not recorded). Some clones in this sample may be carry-over from other donors' samples. The chain employs TRBV5-1 and TRBJ2-1; D unresolved. The sequencing here drew on cultured PBMCs, taken from culture after CMV antigen stimulation. The CDR3 loop is CASSLEVGNEQFF. CDR3 nucleotide sequence: TGCGCCAGCAGCTTGGAGGTGGGCAATGAGCAGTTCTTC.